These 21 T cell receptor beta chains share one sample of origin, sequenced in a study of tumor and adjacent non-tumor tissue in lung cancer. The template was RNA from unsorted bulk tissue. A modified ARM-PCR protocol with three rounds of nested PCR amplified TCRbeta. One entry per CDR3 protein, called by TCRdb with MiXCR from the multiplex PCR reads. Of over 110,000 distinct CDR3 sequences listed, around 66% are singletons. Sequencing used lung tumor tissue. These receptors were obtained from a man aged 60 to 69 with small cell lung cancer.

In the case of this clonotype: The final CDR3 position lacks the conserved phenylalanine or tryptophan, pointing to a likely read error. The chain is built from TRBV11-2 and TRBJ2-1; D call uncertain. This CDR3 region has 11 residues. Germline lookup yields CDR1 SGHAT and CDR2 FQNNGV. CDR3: CASSSYSEQFL. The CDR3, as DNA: TGTGCCAGCAGCAGTTACAGTGAGCAGTTCTTA.

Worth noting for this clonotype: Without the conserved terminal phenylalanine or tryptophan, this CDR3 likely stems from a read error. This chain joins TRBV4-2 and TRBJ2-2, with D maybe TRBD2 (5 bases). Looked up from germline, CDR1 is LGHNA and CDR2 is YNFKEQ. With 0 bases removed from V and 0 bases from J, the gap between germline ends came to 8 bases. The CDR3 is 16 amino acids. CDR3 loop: CASSQDLGANTGELFS. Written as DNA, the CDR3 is TGTGCCAGCAGCCAAGATCTCGGGGCGAACACCGGGGAGCTGTTTTCT.

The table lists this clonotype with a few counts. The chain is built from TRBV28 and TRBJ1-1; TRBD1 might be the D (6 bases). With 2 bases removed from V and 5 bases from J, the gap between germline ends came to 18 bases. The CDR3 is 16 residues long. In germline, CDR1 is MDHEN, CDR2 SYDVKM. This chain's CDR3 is CASSLTRGAGRTEAFF. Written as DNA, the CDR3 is TGTGCCAGCAGTTTAACACGGGGGGCAGGTCGAACTGAAGCTTTCTTT.

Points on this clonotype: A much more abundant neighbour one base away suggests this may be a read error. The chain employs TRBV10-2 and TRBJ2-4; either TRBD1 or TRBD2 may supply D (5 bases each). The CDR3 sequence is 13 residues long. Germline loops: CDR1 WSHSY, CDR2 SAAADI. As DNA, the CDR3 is TGCCCCAGCAGCCGGGACGGAAGAAACATTCAGTACTTC. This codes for CPSSRDGRNIQYF.

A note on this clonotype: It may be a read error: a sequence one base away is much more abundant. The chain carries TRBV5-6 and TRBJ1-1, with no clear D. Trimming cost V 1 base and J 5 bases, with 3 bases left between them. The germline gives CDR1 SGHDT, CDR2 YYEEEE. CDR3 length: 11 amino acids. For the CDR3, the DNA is TGTGCCAGCAGCTTGATGACTGAAGCTTTCTTT. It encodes CASSLMTEAFF.

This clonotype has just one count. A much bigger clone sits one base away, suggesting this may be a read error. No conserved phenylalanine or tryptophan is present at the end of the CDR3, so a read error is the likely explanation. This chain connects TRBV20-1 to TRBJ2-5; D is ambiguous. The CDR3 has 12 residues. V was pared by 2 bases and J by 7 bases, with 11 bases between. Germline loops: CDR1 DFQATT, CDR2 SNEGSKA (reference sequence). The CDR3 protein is CSARPPGGTQYL. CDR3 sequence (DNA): TGCAGTGCTAGACCCCCGGGTGGGACCCAGTACTTA.

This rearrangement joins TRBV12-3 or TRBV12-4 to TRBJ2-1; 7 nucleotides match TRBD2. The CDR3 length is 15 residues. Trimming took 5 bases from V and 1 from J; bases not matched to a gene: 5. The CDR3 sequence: CASSPLAISYNEQFF. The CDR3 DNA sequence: TGTGCCAGCAGTCCACTAGCGATATCCTACAATGAGCAGTTCTTC.

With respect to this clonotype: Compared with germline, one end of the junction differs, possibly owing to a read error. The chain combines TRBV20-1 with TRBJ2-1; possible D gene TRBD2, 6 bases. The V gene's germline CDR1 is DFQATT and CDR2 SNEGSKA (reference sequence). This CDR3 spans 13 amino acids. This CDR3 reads CSATGDQYNEHFF. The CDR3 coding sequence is TGCAGTGCTACGGGGGACCAATACAATGAGCATTTCTTC.

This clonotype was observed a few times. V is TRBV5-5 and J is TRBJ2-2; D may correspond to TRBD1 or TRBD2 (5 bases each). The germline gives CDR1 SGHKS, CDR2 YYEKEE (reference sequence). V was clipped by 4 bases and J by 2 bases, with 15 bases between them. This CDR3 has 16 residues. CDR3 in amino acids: CASSLGTGRNTGELFF. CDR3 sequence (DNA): TGTGCCAGCAGCCTAGGGACGGGGAGAAACACCGGGGAGCTGTTTTTT.

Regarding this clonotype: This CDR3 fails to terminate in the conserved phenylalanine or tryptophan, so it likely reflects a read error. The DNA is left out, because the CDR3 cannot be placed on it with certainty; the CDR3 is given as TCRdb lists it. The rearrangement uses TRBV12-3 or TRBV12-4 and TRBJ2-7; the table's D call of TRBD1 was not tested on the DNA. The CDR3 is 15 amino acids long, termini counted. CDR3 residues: CASSFYGDRGGEEYD.

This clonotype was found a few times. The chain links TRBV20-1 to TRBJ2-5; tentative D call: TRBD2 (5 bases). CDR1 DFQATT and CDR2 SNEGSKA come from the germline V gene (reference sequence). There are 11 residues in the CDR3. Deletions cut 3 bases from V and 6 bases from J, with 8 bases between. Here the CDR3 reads CSARGGQTQYF. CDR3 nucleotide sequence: TGCAGTGCTAGGGGCGGGCAGACCCAGTACTTC.

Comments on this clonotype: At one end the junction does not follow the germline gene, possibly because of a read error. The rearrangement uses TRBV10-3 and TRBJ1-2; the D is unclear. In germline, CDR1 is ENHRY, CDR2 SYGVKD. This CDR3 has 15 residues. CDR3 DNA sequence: TGTGCCATCAATGAGTCTGCCGGAGGAATCTATGGCTACACCTTC. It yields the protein CAINESAGGIYGYTF.

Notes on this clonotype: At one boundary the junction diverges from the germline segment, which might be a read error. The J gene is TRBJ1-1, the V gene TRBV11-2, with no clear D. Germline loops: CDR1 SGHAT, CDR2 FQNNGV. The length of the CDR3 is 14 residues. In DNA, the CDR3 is TGTGGCAGCATCTATGGGCGATTGAACACTGATGCTTTCTTT. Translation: CGSIYGRLNTDAFF.

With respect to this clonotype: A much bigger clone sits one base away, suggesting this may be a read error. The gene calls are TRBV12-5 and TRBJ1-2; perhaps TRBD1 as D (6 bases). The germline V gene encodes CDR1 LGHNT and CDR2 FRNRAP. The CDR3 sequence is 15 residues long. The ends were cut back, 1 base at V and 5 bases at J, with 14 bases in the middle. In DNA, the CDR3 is TGTGCTAGTGGTTTGGCAACACGGGGGCGGTATGGCTACACCTTC. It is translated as CASGLATRGRYGYTF.

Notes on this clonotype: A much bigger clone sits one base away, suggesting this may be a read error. The CDR3 DNA reads TGTGCCACCAGTGAATCATGGGACTACGAGCAGTACTTC. Translated, it gives CATSESWDYEQYF. The chain is built from TRBV24-1 and TRBJ2-7; no clear D gene. This CDR3 is built from 13 residues. CDR1 and CDR2 from the germline V gene are KGHDR and SFDVKD. Trimming pared 4 bases from V and 3 bases from J, leaving 9 bases between.

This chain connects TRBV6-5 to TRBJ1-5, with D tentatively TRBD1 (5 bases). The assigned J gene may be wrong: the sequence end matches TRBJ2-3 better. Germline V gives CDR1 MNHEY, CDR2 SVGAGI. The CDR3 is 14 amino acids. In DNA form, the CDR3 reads TGTGCCAGCAGTTTGCAGGGCTTCAATCAGCCCCAGTATTTT. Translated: CASSLQGFNQPQYF.

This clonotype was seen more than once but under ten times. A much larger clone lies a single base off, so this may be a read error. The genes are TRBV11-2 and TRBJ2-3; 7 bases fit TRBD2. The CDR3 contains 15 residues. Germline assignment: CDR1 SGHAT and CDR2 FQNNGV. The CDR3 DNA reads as TGTGCCAGCAGCTTTGGCGGGAGCGTCACAGATATGCAGTATTTT. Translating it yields CASSFGGSVTDMQYF.

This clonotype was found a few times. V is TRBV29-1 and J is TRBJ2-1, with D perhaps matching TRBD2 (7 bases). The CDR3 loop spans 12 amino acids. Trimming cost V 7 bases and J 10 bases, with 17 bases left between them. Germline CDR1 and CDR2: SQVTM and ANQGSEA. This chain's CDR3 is CSGRGRGLEQFF. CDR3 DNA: TGCAGCGGTCGTGGGAGGGGGTTGGAGCAGTTCTTC.

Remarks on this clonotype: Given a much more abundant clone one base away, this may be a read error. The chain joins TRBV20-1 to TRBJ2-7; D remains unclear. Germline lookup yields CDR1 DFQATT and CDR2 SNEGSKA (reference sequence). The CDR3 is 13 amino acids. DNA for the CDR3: TGCAGTGCTAGAGGGGCGACGTTCTACGAGCACTACGTC. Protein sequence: CSARGATFYEHYV.

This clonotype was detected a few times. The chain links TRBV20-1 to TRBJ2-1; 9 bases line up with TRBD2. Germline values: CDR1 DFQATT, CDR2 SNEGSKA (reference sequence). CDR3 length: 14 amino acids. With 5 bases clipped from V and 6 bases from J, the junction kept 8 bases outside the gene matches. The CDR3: CSAVSGRRINEQFF. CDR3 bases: TGCAGTGCTGTTAGCGGGAGAAGGATCAATGAGCAGTTCTTC.

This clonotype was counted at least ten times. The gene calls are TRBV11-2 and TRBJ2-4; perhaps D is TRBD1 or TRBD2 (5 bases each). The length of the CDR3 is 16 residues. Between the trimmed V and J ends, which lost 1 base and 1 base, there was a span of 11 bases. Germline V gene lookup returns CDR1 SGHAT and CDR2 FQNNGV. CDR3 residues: CASSLGGSFAKNIQYF. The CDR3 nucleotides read TGTGCCAGCAGCTTAGGGGGGAGCTTTGCCAAAAACATTCAGTACTTC. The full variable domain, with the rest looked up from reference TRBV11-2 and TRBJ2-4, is EAGVAQSPRYKIIEKRQSVAFWCNPISGHATLYWYQQILGQGPKLLIQFQNNGVVDDSQLPKDRFSAERLKGVDSTLKIQPAKLEDSAVYLCASSLGGSFAKNIQYFGAGTRLSVL.